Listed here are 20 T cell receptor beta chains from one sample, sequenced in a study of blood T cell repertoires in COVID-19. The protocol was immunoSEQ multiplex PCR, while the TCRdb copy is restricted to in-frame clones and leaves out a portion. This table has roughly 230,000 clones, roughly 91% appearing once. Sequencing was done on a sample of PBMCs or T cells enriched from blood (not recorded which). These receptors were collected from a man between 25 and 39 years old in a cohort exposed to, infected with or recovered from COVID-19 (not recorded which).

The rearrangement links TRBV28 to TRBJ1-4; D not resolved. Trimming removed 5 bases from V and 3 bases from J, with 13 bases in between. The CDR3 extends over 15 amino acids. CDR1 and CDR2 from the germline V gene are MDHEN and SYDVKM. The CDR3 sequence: CASSAPSGPNEKLFF. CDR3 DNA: TGTGCCAGCAGTGCCCCCAGTGGGCCTAATGAAAAACTGTTTTTT.

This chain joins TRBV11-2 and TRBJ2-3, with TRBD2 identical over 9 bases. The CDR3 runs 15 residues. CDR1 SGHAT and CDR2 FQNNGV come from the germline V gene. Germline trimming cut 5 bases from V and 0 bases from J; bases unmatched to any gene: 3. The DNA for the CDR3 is TGTGCCAGCAGCCTGGGACTAGCTAGCACAGATACGCAGTATTTT. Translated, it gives CASSLGLASTDTQYF.

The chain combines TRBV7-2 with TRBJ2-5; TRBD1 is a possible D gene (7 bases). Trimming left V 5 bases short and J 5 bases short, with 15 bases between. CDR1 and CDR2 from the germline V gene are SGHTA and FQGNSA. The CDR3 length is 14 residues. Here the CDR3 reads CASSVRTGGETQYF. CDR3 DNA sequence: TGTGCCAGCAGCGTCCGGACAGGAGGGGAGACCCAGTACTTC.

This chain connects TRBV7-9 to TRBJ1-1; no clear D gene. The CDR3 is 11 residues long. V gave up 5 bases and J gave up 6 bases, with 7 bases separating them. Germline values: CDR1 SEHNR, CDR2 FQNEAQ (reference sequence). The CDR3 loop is CASSQRAEAFF. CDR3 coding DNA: TGTGCCAGCAGCCAAAGAGCTGAAGCTTTCTTT.

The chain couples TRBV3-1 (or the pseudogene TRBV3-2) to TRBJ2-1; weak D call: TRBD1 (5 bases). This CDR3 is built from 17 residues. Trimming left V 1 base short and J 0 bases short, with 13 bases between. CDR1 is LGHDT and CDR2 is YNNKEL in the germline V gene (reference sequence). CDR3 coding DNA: TGTGCCAGCAGCCAAGGACACAGGCTACACTCCTACAATGAGCAGTTCTTC. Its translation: CASSQGHRLHSYNEQFF.

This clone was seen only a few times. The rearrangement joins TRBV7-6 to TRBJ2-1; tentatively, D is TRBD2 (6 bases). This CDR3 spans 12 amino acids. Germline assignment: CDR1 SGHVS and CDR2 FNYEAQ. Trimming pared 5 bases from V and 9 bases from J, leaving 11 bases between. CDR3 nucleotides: TGTGCCAGCAGCCCTGCGGGGATTGAGCAGTTCTTC. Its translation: CASSPAGIEQFF. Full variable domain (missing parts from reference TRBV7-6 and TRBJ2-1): GAGVSQSPRYKVTKRGQDVALRCDPISGHVSLYWYRQALGQGPEFLTYFNYEAQQDKSGLPNDRFSAERPEGSISTLTIQRTEQRDSAMYRCASSPAGIEQFFGPGTRLTVL.

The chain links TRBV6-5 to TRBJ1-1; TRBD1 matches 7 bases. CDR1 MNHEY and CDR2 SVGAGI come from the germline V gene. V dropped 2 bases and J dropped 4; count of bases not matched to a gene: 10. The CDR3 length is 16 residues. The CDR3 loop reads CASSYAETGWVTEAFF. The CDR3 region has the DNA TGTGCCAGCAGTTACGCAGAGACAGGGTGGGTCACTGAAGCTTTCTTT.

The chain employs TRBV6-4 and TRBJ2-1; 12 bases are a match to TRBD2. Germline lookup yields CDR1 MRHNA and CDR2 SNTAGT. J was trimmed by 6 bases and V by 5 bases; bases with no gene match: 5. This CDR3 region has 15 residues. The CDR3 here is CASSSTSGSSNEQFF. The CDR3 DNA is TGTGCCAGCAGTTCGACTAGCGGGAGTTCCAATGAGCAGTTCTTC.

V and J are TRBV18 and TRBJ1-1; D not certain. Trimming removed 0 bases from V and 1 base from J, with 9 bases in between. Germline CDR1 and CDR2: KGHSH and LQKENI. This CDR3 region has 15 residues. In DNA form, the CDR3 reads TGTGCCAGCTCACCACCGTTCCCCGGGAACACTGAAGCTTTCTTT. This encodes CASSPPFPGNTEAFF.

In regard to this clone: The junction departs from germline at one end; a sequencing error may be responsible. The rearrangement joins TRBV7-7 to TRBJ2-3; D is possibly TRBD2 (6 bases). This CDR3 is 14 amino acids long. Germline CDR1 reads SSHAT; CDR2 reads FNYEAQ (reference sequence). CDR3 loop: CASSQGHSGDTQYF. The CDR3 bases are TGTGCTAGCAGCCAAGGGCACAGCGGGGATACGCAGTATTTT. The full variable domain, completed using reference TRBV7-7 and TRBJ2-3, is GAGVSQSPRYKVTKRGQDVTLRCDPISSHATLYWYQQALGQGPEFLTYFNYEAQPDKSGLPSDRFSAERPEGSISTLTIQRTEQRDSAMYRCASSQGHSGDTQYFGPGTRLTVL.

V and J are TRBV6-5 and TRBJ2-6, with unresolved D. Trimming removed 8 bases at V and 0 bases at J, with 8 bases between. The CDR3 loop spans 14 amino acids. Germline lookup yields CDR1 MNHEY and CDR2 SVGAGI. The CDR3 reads CASGGSSGANVLTF. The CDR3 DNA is TGTGCCAGCGGCGGTAGCTCTGGGGCCAACGTCCTGACTTTC.

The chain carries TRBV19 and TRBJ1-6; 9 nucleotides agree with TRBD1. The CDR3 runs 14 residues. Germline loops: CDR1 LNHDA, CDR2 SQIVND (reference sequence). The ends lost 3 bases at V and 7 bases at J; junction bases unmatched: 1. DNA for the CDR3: TGTGCCAGTAGTATCGGACAGGGGAATTCACCCCTCCACTTT. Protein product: CASSIGQGNSPLHF.

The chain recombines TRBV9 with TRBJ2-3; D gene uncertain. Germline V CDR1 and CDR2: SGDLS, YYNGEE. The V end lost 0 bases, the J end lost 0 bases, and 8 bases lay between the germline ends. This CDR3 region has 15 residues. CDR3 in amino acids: CASSVGLTSTDTQYF. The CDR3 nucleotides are TGTGCCAGCAGCGTAGGTTTGACTAGCACAGATACGCAGTATTTT.

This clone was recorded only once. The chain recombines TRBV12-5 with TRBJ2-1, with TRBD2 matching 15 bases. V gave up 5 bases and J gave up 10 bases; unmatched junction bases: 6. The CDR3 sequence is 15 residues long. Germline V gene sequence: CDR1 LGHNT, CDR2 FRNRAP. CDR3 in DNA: TGTGCTAGTGGTCTCGGGACTAGCGGGGGGCAAGAGCAGTTCTTC. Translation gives CASGLGTSGGQEQFF.

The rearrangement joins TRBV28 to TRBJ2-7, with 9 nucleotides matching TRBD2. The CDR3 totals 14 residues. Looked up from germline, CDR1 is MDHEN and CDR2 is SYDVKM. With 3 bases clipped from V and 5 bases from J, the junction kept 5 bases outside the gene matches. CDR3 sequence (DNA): TGTGCCAGCAGTTTGAGCGGGAGGATCAACGAGCAGTACTTC. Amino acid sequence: CASSLSGRINEQYF.

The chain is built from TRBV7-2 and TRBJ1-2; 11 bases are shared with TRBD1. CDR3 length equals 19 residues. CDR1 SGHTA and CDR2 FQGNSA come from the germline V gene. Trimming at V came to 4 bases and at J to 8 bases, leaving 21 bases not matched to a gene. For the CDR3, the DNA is TGTGCCAGCAGCTCAGAACGGACAGGGGGCGGTGGGGCGAGGAGAGGCTACACCTTC. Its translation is CASSSERTGGGGARRGYTF.

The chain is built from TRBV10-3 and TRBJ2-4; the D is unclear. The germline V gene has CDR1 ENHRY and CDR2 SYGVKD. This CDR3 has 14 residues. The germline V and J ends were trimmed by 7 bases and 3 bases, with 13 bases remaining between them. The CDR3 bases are TGTGCCATCATAAGCTTCCGGAGCAAAAACATTCAGTACTTC. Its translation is CAIISFRSKNIQYF.

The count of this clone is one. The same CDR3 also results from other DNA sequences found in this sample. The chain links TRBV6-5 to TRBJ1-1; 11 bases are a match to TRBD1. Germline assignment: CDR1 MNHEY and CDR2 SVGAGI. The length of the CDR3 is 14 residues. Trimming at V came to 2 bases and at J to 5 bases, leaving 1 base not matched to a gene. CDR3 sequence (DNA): TGTGCCAGCAGTTACGGGACAGGGGGGACTGAAGCTTTCTTT. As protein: CASSYGTGGTEAFF.

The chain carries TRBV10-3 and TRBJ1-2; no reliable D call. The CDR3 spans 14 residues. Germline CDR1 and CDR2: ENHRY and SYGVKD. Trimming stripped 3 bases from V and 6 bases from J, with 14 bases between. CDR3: CAISDQAVGDGYTF. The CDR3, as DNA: TGTGCCATCAGTGATCAGGCAGTCGGTGATGGCTACACCTTC.

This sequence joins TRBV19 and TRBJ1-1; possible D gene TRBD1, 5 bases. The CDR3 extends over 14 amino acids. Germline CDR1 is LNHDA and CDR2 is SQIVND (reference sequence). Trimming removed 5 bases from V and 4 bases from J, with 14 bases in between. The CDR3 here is CASSRKRGVTEAFF. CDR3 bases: TGTGCCAGTAGTCGCAAAAGGGGCGTCACTGAAGCTTTCTTT.